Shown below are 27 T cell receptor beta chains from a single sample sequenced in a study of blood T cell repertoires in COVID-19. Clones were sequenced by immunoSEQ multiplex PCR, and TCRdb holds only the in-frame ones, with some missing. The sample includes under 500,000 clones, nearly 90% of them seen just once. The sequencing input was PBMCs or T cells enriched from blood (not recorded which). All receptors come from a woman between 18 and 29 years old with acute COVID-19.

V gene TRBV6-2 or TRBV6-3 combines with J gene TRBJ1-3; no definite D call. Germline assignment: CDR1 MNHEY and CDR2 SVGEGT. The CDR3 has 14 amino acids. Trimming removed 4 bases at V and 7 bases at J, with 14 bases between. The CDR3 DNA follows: TGTGCCAGCAGTTTCCCCGGGAGCGGCAACACCATATATTTT. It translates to CASSFPGSGNTIYF.

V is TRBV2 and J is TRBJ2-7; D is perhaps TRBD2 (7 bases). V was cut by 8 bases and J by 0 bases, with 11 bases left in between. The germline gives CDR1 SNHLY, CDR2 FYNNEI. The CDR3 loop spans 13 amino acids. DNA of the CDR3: TGTGCCAGCGGGGGGGGCCGCTCCTACGAGCAGTACTTC. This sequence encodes CASGGGRSYEQYF.

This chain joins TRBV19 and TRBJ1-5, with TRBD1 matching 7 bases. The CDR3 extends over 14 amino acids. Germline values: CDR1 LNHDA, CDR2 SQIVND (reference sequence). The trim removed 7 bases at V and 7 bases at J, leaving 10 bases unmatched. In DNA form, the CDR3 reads TGTGCCAGTACCCTACAGGGGTTGGGGCAGCCCCAGCATTTT. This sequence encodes CASTLQGLGQPQHF.

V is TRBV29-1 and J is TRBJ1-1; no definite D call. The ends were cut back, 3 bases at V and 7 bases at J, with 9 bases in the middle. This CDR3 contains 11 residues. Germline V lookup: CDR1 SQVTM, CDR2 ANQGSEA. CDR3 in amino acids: CSVDIRGEAFF. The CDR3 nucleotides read TGCAGCGTTGATATTCGGGGTGAAGCTTTCTTT.

In nucleotides, the CDR3 is TGTGCCAGCAGCCTAACAGGGGGCACCGGGGAGCTGTTTTTT. Translation gives CASSLTGGTGELFF. The V and J genes are TRBV7-2 and TRBJ2-2; 8 bases are a match to TRBD1. Germline-derived CDR1 and CDR2 are SGHTA and FQGNSA. The CDR3 runs to 14 residues. J gave up 4 bases and V 5 bases, and 3 bases lay outside the gene matches.

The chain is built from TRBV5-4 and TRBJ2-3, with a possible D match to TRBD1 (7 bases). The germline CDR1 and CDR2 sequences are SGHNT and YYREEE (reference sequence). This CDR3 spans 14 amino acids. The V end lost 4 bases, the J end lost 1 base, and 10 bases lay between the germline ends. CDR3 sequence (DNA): TGTGCCAGCAGCCCCAGGGGGGGCACAGATACGCAGTATTTT. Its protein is CASSPRGGTDTQYF. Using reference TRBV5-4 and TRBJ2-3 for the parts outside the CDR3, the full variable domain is ETGVTQSPTHLIKTRGQQVTLRCSSQSGHNTVSWYQQALGQGPQFIFQYYREEENGRGNFPPRFSGLQFPNYSSELNVNALELDDSALYLCASSPRGGTDTQYFGPGTRLTVL.

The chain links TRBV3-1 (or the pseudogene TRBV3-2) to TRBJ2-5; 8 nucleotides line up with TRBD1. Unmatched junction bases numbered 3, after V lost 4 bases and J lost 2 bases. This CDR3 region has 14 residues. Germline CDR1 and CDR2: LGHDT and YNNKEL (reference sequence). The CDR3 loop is CASSPTGVQETQYF. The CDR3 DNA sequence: TGTGCCAGCAGCCCGACAGGGGTGCAAGAGACCCAGTACTTC.

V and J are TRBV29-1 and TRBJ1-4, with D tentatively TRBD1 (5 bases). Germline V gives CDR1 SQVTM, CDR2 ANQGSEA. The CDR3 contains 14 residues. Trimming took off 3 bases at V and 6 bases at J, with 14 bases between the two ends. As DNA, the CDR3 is TGCAGCGTTGAGTGGAGGGGTATTGATGAAAAACTGTTTTTT. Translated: CSVEWRGIDEKLFF. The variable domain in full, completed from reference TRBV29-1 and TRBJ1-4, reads SAVISQKPSRDICQRGTSLTIQCQVDSQVTMMFWYRQQPGQSLTLIATANQGSEATYESGFVIDKFPISRPNLTFSTLTVSNMSPEDSSIYLCSVEWRGIDEKLFFGSGTQLSVL.

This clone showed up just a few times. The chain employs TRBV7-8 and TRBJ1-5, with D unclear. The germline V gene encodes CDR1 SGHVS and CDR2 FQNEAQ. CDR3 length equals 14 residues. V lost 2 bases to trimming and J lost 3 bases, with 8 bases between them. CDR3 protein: CASSLQHPNQPQHF. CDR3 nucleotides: TGTGCCAGCAGCTTACAACACCCCAATCAGCCCCAGCATTTT.

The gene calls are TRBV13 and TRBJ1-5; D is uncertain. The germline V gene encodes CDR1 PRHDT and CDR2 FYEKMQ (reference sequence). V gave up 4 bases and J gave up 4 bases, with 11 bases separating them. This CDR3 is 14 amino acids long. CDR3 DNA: TGTGCCAGCAGCTCGCTCAGGTTTAATCAGCCCCAGCATTTT. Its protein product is CASSSLRFNQPQHF.

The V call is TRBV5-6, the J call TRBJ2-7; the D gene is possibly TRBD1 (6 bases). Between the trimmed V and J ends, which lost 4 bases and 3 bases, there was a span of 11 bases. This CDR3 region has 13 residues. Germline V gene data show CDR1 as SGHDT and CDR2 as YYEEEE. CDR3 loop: CASSLGQFYEQYF. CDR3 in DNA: TGTGCCAGCAGCCTCGGACAGTTCTACGAGCAGTACTTC.

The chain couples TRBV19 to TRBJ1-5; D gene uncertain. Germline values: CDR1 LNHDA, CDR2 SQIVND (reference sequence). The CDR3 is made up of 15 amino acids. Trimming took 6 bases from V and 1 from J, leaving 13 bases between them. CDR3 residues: CASRLPGRSNQPQHF. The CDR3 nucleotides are TGTGCCAGTAGATTGCCAGGTCGAAGCAATCAGCCCCAGCATTTT.

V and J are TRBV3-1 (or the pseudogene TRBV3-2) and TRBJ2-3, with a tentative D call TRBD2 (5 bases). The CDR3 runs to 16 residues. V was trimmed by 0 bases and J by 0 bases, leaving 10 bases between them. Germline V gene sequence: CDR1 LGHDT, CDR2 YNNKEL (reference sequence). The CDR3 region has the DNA TGTGCCAGCAGCCAAGACTTTGGACTGAGCACAGATACGCAGTATTTT. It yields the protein CASSQDFGLSTDTQYF.

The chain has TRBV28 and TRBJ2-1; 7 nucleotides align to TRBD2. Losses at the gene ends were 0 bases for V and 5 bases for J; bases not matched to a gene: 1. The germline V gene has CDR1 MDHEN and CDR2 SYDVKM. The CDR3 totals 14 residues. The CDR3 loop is CASSLWGTNNEQFF. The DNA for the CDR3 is TGTGCCAGCAGTTTATGGGGGACTAACAATGAGCAGTTCTTC.

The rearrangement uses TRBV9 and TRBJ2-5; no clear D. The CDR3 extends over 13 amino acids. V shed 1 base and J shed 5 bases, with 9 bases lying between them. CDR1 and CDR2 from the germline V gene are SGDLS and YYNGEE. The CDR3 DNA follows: TGTGCCAGCAGCGTAAAGGAGACGGAGACCCAGTACTTC. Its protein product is CASSVKETETQYF.

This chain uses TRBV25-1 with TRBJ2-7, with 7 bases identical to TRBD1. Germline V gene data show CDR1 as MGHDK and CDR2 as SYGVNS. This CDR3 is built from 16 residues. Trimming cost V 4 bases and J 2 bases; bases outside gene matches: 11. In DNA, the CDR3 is TGTGCCAGCAGTGGGGTAATGACAGGGAGACCCTACGAGCAGTACTTC. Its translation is CASSGVMTGRPYEQYF.

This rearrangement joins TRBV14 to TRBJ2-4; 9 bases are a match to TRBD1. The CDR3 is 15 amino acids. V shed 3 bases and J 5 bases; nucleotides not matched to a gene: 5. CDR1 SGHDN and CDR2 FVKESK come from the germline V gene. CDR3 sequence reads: CASSHRTGEENIQYF. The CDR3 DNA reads TGTGCCAGCAGCCATCGGACAGGGGAGGAAAACATTCAGTACTTC. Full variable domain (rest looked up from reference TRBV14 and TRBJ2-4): EAGVTQFPSHSVIEKGQTVTLRCDPISGHDNLYWYRRVMGKEIKFLLHFVKESKQDESGMPNNRFLAERTGGTYSTLKVQPAELEDSGVYFCASSHRTGEENIQYFGAGTRLSVL.

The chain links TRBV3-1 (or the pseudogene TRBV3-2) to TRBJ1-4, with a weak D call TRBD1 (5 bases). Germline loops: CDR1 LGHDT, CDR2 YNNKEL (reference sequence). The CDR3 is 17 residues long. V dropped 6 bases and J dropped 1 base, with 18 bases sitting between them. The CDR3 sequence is CASSHCDRTRTNEKLFF. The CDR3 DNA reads TGTGCCAGCAGTCACTGTGACCGGACAAGAACTAATGAAAAACTGTTTTTT.

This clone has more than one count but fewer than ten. The CDR3 protein is CASSPRTDTGELFF. Written as DNA, the CDR3 is TGTGCCAGCAGCCCAAGGACAGACACCGGGGAGCTGTTTTTT. The rearrangement links TRBV7-2 to TRBJ2-2; tentative D call: TRBD1 (6 bases). In germline, CDR1 is SGHTA, CDR2 FQGNSA. The CDR3 spans 14 residues. With 5 bases removed from V and 3 bases from J, the gap between germline ends came to 10 bases.

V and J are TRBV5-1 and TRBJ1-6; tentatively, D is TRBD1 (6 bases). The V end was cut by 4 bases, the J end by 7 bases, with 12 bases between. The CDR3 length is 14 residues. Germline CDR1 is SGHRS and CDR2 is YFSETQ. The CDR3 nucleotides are TGCGCCAGCAGCCCGGACAGTTTCAATTCACCCCTCCACTTT. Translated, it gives CASSPDSFNSPLHF. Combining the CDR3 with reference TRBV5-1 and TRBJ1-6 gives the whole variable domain KAGVTQTPRYLIKTRGQQVTLSCSPISGHRSVSWYQQTPGQGLQFLFEYFSETQRNKGNFPGRFSGRQFSNSRSEMNVSTLELGDSALYLCASSPDSFNSPLHFGNGTRLTVT.

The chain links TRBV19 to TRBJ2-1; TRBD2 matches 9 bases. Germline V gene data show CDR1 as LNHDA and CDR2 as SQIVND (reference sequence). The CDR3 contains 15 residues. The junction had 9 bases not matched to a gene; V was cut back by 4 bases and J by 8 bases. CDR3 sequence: CASSKVSGSRYEQFF. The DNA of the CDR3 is TGTGCCAGTAGTAAGGTTAGCGGGAGTAGGTATGAGCAGTTCTTC.

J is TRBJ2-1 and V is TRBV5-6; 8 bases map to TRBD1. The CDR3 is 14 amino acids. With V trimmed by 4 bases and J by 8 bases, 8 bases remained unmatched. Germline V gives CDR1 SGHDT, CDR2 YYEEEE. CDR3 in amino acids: CASSQGQALDEQFF. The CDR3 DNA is TGTGCCAGCAGCCAGGGACAGGCTCTCGATGAGCAGTTCTTC. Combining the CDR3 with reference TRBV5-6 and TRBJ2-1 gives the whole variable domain DAGVTQSPTHLIKTRGQQVTLRCSPKSGHDTVSWYQQALGQGPQFIFQYYEEEERQRGNFPDRFSGHQFPNYSSELNVNALLLGDSALYLCASSQGQALDEQFFGPGTRLTVL.

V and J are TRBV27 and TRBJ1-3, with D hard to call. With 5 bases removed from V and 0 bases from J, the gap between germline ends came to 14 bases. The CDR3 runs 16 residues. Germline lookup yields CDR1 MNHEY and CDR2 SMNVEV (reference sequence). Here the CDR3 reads CASSKVAGFSGNTIYF. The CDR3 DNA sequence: TGTGCCAGCAGTAAGGTAGCGGGCTTCTCTGGAAACACCATATATTTT.

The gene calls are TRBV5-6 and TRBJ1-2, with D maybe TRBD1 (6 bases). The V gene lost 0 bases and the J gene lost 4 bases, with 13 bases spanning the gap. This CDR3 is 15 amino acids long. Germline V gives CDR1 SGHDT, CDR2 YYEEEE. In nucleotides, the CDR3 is TGTGCCAGCAGCTTGGTTCCCCAGGGGTTCTATGGCTACACCTTC. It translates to CASSLVPQGFYGYTF.

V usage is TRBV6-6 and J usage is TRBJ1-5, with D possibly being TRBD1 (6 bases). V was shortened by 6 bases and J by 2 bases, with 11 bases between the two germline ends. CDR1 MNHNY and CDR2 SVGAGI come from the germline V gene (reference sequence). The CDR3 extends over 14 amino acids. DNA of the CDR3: TGTGCCAGCAGCCTTTCAGGGGGCAATCAGCCCCAGCATTTT. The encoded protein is CASSLSGGNQPQHF.

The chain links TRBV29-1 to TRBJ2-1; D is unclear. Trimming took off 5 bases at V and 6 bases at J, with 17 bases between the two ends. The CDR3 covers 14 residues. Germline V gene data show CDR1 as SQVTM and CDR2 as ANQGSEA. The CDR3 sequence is CSVYSPRQGNEQFF. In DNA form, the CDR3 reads TGCAGCGTTTACAGTCCCCGGCAAGGCAATGAGCAGTTCTTC.

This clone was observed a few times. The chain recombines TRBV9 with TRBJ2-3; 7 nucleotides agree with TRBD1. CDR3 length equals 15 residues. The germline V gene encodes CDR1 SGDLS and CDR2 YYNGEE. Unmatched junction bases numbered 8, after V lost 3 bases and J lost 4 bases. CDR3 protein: CASSASTGWADTQYF. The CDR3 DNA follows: TGTGCCAGCAGCGCCTCGACAGGGTGGGCAGATACGCAGTATTTT.